The clone carrying this T cell receptor beta chain appeared a single time. When replicate PCRs were run on sorted subsets, they used approximately 210 ng DNA, approximately 33,000 T cell genomes. The table came from immunoSEQ multiplex PCR; TCRdb's copy has only in-frame clones and leaves some out. The sample holds 190,000 or so clones, about 93% seen once. This record comes from a study of shared clonotypes between healthy human individuals. V dropped 6 bases and J dropped 4; count of bases not matched to a gene: 9. The CDR3 length is 14 residues. In germline, CDR1 is MDHEN, CDR2 SYDVKM. V is TRBV28 and J is TRBJ2-7; 7 nucleotides match TRBD2. The TCR originated in a woman between 25 and 40 years old in good health. Sequences were obtained from naive CD4+ T cells sorted from blood. Subset given: CD45RA+ positively selected. The CDR3 region has the DNA TGTGCCAGCAGCCTGGGCGGGAGTCCTTACGAGCAGTACTTC. Amino acid sequence: CASSLGGSPYEQYF.